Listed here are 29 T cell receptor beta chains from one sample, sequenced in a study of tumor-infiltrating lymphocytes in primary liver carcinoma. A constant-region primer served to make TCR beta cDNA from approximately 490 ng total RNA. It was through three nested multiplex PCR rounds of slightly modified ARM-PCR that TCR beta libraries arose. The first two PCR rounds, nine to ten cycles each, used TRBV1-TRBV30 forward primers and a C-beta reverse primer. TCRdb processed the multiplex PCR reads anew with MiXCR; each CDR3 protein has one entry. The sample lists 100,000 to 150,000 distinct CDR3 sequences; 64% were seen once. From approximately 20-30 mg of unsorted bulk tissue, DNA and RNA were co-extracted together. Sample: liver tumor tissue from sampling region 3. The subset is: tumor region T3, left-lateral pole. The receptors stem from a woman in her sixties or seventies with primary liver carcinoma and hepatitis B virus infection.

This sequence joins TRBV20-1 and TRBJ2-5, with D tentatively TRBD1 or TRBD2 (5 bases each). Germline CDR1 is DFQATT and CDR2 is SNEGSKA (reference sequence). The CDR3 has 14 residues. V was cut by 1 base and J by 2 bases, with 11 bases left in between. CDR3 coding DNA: TGCAGTGCTAGAGGTCCGGGACGGCAAGAGACCCAGTACTTC. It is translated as CSARGPGRQETQYF.

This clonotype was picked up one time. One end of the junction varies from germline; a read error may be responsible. In DNA form, the CDR3 reads TGCAGTGTTGACACTAGGGGCTACGAGCAGTACTTC. It is translated as CSVDTRGYEQYF. The chain combines TRBV29-1 with TRBJ2-7; D assignment may be TRBD1 or TRBD2 (5 bases each). Germline-derived CDR1 and CDR2 are SQVTM and ANQGSEA. This CDR3 comprises 12 residues.

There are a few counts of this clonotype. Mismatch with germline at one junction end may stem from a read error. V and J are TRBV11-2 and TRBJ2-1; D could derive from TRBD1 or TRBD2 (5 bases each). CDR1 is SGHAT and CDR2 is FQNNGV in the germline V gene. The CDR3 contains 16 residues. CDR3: CASSLVAGSSYDEQFF. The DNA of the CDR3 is TGTGCCAGCAGCTTAGTAGCAGGGAGCTCCTACGATGAGCAGTTCTTC.

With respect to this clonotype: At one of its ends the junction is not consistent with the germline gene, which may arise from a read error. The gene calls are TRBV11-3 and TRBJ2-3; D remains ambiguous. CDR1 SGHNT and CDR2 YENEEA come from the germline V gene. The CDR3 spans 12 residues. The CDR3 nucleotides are TGTGCCAGTAGCTTTGGTCGTAGGACGCAGTATTTT. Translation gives CASSFGRRTQYF.

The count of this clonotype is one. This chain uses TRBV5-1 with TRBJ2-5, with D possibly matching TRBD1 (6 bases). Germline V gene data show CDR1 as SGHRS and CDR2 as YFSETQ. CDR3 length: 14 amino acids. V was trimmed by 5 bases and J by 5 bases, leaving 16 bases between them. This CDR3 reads CASSPQGTRETQYF. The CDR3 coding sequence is TGCGCCAGCAGTCCACAGGGCACCAGGGAGACCCAGTACTTC. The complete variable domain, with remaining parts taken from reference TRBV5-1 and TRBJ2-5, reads KAGVTQTPRYLIKTRGQQVTLSCSPISGHRSVSWYQQTPGQGLQFLFEYFSETQRNKGNFPGRFSGRQFSNSRSEMNVSTLELGDSALYLCASSPQGTRETQYFGPGTRLLVL.

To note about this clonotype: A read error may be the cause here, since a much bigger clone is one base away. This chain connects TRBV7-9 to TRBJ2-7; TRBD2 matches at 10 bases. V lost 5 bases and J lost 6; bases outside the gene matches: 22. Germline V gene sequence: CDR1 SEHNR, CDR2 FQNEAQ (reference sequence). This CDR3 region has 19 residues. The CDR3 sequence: CASSDTSPISGRLPFEQYF. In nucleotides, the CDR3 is TGTGCCAGCAGCGACACAAGCCCTATTAGCGGGAGGCTTCCCTTCGAGCAGTACTTC.

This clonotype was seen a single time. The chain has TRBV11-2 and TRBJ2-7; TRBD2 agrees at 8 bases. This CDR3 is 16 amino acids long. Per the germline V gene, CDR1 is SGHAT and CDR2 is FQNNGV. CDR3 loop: CANTTPGREVRGEQYF. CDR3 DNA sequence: TGTGCTAACACGACTCCTGGGCGGGAGGTAAGGGGGGAGCAGTACTTC. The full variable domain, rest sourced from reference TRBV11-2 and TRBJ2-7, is EAGVAQSPRYKIIEKRQSVAFWCNPISGHATLYWYQQILGQGPKLLIQFQNNGVVDDSQLPKDRFSAERLKGVDSTLKIQPAKLEDSAVYLCANTTPGREVRGEQYFGPGTRLTVT.

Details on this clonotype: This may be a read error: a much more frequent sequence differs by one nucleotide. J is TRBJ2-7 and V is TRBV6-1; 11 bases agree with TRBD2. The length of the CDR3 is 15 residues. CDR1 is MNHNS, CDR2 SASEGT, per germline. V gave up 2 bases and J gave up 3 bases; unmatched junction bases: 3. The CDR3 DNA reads TGTGCCAGCAGTGAAATAGCGGGAGGGCTCTACGAGCAGTACTTC. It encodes CASSEIAGGLYEQYF.

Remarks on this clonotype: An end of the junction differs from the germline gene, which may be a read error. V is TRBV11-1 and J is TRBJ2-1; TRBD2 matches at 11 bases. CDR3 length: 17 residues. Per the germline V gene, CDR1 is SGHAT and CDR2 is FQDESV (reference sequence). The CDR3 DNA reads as TGTGCTAGCAGTTCCATTATAGCGGGAGGGCCGATCAGTGAGCAGTTCTTC. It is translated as CASSSIIAGGPISEQFF.

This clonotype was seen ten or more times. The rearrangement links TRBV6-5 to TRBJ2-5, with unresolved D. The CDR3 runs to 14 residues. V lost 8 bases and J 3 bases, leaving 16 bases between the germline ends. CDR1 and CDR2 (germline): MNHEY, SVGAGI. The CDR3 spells CASAKYKAEETQYF. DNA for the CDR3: TGTGCCAGCGCCAAATACAAAGCCGAAGAGACCCAGTACTTC.

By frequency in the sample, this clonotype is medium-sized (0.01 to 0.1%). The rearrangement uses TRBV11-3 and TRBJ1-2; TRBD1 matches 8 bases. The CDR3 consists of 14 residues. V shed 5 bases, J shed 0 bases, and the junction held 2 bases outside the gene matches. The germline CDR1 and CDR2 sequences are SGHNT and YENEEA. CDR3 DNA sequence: TGTGCCAGCAGCCCGGACAGGGCTAACTATGGCTACACCTTC. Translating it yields CASSPDRANYGYTF.

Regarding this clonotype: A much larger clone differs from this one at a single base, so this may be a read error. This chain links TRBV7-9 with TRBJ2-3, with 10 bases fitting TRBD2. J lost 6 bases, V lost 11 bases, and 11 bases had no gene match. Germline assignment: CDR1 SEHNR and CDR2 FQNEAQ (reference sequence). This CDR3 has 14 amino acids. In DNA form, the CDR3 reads TGTGCCGGCAACGAAGCGGGAGGGCCTGATACGCAGTATTTT. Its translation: CAGNEAGGPDTQYF.

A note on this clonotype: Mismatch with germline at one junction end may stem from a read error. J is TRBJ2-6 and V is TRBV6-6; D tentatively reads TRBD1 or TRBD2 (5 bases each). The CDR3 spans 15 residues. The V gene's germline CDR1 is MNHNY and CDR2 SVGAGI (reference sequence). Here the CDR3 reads CASSMQGAGASVPTF. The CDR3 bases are TGTGCCAGCAGTATGCAGGGTGCCGGGGCCAGCGTCCCGACTTTC.

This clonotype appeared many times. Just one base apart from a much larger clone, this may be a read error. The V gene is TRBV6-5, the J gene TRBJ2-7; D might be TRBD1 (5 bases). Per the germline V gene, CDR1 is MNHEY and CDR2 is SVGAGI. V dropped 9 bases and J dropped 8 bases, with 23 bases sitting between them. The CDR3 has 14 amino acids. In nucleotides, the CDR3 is TGTGCCAGTCAAGGTTCCTTGGGGCACAACAAGCAGTACTTC. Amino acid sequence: CASQGSLGHNKQYF.

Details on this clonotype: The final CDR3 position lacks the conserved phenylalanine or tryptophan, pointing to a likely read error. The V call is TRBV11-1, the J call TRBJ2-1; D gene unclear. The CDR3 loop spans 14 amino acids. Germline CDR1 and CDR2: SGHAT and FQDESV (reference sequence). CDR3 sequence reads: CANSLDLADFEQFI. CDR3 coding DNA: TGTGCCAACAGCTTGGATTTGGCCGATTTTGAGCAGTTCATC.

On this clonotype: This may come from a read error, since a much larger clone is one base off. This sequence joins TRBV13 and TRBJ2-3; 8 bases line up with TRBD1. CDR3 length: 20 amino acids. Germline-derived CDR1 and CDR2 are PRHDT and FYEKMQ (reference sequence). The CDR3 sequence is CASNLARDRSPLTSTDTQYF. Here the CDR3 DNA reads TGTGCCAGCAACTTAGCCCGGGACAGGAGTCCGCTTACTAGCACAGATACGCAGTATTTT.

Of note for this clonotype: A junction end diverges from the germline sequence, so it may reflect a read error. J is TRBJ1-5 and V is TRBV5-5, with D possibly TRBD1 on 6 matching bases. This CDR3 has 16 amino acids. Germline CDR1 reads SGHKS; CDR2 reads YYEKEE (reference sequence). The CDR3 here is CASSLTGTLSNQPRHF. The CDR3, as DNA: TGTGCCAGCAGCTTGACAGGGACTCTTAGCAATCAGCCCCGGCATTTT.

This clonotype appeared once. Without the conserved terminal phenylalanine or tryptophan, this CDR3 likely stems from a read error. CDR3 coding DNA: TGTGCCAGCAGCACCTCACAAACCTATGGCTACACCCTC. Protein product: CASSTSQTYGYTL. V and J are TRBV11-2 and TRBJ1-2; the D is unclear. Trimming cost V 5 bases and J 4 bases, with 11 bases left between them. Per the germline V gene, CDR1 is SGHAT and CDR2 is FQNNGV. The CDR3 is 13 residues long.

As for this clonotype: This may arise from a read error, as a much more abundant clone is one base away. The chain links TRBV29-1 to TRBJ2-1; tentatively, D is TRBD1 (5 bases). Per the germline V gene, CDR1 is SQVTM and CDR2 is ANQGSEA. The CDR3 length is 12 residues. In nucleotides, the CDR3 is TGCAACGTTTTCAGGGCAAACAATGAGCAGTTCTTC. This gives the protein CNVFRANNEQFF.

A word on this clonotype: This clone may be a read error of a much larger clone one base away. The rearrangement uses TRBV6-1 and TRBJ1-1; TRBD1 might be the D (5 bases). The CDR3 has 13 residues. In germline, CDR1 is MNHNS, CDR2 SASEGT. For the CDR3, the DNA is TGTGCCAACAGTTCCCAGGGGAACACTGAAGCTTTCTTT. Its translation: CANSSQGNTEAFF.

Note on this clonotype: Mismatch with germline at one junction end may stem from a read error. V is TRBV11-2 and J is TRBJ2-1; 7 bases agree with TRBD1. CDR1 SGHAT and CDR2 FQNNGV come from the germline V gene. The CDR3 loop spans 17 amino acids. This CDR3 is CTSSLTHVQGYRGEQFF. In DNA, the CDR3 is TGTACCAGCAGCTTAACCCACGTACAGGGGTATAGGGGTGAGCAGTTCTTC.

The CDR3 DNA follows: TGTGCCAGCTCACCACCGTCGAGCCGGAATGAGCAGTTCTTC. Protein: CASSPPSSRNEQFF. The chain employs TRBV18 and TRBJ2-1; D is unclear. Trimming removed 0 bases at V and 7 bases at J, with 10 bases between. CDR3 length: 14 residues. From germline, CDR1 is KGHSH and CDR2 LQKENI.

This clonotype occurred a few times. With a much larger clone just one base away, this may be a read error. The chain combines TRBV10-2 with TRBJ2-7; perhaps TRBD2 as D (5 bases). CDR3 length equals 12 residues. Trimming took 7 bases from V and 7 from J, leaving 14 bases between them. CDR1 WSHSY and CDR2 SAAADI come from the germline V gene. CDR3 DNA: TGCGCCAGCAACCACACTAGGAGGGAGCAGTACTTC. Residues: CASNHTRREQYF.

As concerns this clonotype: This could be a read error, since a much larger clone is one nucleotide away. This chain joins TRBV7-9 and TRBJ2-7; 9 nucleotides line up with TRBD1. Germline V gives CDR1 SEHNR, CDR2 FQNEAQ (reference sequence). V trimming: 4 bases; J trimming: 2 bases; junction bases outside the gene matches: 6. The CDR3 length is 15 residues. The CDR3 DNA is TGTGCCAGCAGCTCCCGGGACAGGGCGACCTACGAGCAGTACTTC. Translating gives CASSSRDRATYEQYF.

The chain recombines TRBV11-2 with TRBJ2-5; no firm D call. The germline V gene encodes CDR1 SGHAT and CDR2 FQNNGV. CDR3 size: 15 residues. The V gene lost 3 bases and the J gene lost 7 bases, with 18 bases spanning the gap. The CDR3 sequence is CASSLCSPGAGTQYF. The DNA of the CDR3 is TGTGCCAGCAGCTTGTGTTCCCCGGGCGCTGGGACCCAGTACTTC.

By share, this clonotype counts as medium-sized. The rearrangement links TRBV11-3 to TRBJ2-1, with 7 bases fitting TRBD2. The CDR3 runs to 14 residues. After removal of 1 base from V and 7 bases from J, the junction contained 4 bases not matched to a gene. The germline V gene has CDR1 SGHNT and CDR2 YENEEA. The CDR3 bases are TGTGCCAGCAGCTTAGGCGGGAGCACTAATGAGCAGTTCTTC. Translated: CASSLGGSTNEQFF.

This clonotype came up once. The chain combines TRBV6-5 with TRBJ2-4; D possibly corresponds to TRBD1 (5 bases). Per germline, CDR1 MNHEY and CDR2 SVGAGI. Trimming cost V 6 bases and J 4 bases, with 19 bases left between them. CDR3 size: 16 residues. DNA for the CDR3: TGTGCCAGCAGGGAAGCCTATACAGGACGGAAAAACATTCAGTACTTC. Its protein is CASREAYTGRKNIQYF.

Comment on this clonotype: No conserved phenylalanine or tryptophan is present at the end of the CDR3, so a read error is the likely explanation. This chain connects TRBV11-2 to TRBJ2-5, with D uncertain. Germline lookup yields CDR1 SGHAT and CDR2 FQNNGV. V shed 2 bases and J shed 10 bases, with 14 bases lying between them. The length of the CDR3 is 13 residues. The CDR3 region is CASSLWGSQDQYS. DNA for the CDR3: TGTGCCAGCAGCTTATGGGGATCTCAGGACCAGTACTCA.

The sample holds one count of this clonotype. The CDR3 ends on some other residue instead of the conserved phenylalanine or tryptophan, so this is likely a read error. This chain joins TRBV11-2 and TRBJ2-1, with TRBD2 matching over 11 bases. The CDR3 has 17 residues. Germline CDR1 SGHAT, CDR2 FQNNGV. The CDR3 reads CANSLGLVAGGPNEQFL. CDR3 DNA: TGTGCCAACAGCTTAGGCCTGGTAGCGGGAGGGCCGAATGAGCAGTTCCTC.